A selection of T cell receptor beta chains follows, all from one sample in a study of T cells after posttransplantation cyclophosphamide. Sequenced by immunoSEQ multiplex PCR; TCRdb stores in-frame clones only, minus some. This repertoire shows tens of thousands of clones, 95% to 99% found once; its top ten account for under 0.15%. Sequencing was done on a sample of naive CD8+ T cells sorted from PBMCs. These receptor sequences come from a man aged 40-49 years in good health, CMV-negative, and a related stem cell transplant donor. CDR3s include the opening cysteine and the closing phenylalanine or tryptophan. The order of the fields is D gene, V gene, J gene, clone size, CDR3 DNA, CDR3 protein. A D gene is named only where the DNA matches it firmly. Clone size is given for some rows only: seen once, a few or many times, or a class if the clone is expanded.

-	TRBV10-1	TRBJ1-1	few	TGCGCCAGCAGTTTGGACAGGAACACTGAAGCTTTCTTT	CASSLDRNTEAFF
-	TRBV11-3	TRBJ2-4	-	TGTGCCAGCAGCCTCGGACAGCAAAACATTCAGTACTTC	CASSLGQQNIQYF
TRBD1	TRBV6-5	TRBJ1-1	-	TGTGCCAGCAGCCCGGGGACAGTGAACACTGAAGCTTTCTTT	CASSPGTVNTEAFF
TRBD1	TRBV19	TRBJ2-7	-	TGTGCGTTCCCCCCGGGACAGGGGTCGATGAAGACCTACGAGCAGTACTTC	CAFPPGQGSMKTYEQYF
TRBD2	TRBV19	TRBJ2-5	-	TGTGCCAGTAGTATGATACTAGCGGGGGAACAAGAGACCCAGTACTTC	CASSMILAGEQETQYF
-	TRBV28	TRBJ2-3	-	TGTGCCAGCAGTTTGAGGCAGTTCACAGATACGCAGTATTTT	CASSLRQFTDTQYF
TRBD1	TRBV7-6	TRBJ2-7	once	TGTGCCAGCAGCTTATCGTACAGGGGTTTTGACGAGCAGTACTTC	CASSLSYRGFDEQYF
TRBD2	TRBV27	TRBJ2-3	-	TGTGCCAGCAGTTTATCCCCGTGGATAGCGGGAGAATCTGGAGATACGCAGTATTTT	CASSLSPWIAGESGDTQYF
-	TRBV11-2	TRBJ2-3	once	TGTGCCAGCAGCCAGGGGAAAGATACGCAGTATTTT	CASSQGKDTQYF
-	TRBV6-5	TRBJ2-5	-	TGTGCCAGCAGAGGGACTTCACAAGAGACCCAGTACTTC	CASRGTSQETQYF